This T cell receptor (beta chain) was recorded in a study of post-analysis software for immune sequencing data. Built from TCR beta cDNA, the libraries had unique molecular identifiers in them. TCRdb recomputed calls from the PCR reads with MiXCR, one row per CDR3 protein. Found here are 350,000 to 450,000 distinct CDR3 sequences, 39% of them singletons; the top ten hold about 8%. Germline-derived CDR1 and CDR2 are KGHSH and LQKENI. The V end was cut by 8 bases, the J end by 2 bases, with 8 bases between. This CDR3 comprises 12 residues. Study outcomes and limitations: Several TRBV segments (TRBV5-6, TRBV5-1 and TRBV20-1 among them) occurred more frequently in patients than in controls.

At least ten counts were recorded for this clonotype. Its specificity is unknown. V and J are TRBV18 and TRBJ2-3, with D uncertain. The sequence was obtained from a girl aged 2-10 years with multiple sclerosis. The sequencing sample was made of blood. The chain's CDR3 is CASSPPTDTQYF. For the CDR3, the DNA is TGTGCCAGCAGCCCCCCCACAGATACGCAGTATTTT.